This T cell receptor (beta chain) was obtained from a study of immune characteristics of hereditary and idiopathic chronic pancreatitis. Findings and caveats of the study: Hereditary and idiopathic cases differed in TRBV10, TRBV19, TRBV23 and TRBV5 usage. Alcohol-related chronic pancreatitis was not included in this study. Patients with more severe chronic pancreatitis had more productive TCR rearrangements.

This clone has only one observation. Its target is not known. The CDR3 is 15 amino acids. V was cut by 5 bases and J by 0 bases, with 15 bases left in between. From germline, CDR1 is SQVTM and CDR2 ANQGSEA. Measured with immunoSEQ multiplex PCR; TCRdb has only the in-frame clones, and not every one. The sample includes 11,000 to 15,000 clones, around 70% of them seen just once. The pancreas tissue came from patients undergoing total pancreatectomy with islet autotransplantation. Chronic pancreatitis patients in the study lacked known diabetes history. The clonotype was recovered from a human donor with chronic pancreatitis. The chain carries TRBV29-1 and TRBJ2-3; no reliable D call. The sample was pancreas tissue with hereditary chronic pancreatitis. CDR3 in DNA: TGCAGCGTTTGGCCTCTTCTAACTAGCACAGATACGCAGTATTTT. Protein sequence: CSVWPLLTSTDTQYF.